One and the same sample provided the 5 T cell receptor beta chains below, sequenced in a study of T-cell reconstitution after alpha-beta-depleted transplantation in children. The TCRbeta library incorporated unique molecular identifiers. TCRdb reprocessed the PCR reads via MiXCR and lists one record per CDR3 protein. Of 300,000 to 350,000 distinct CDR3 sequences listed, approximately 23% are singletons. Sequenced material: PBMCs, mostly from graft donor cells, taken 180 days after TCRalphabeta/CD19-depleted stem cell transplant. The receptor source for this set is a male patient between 5 and 17 years old who had a stem cell transplant for acute lymphoblastic leukemia, so the T cells may come from the graft donor.

The chain carries TRBV12-3 or TRBV12-4 and TRBJ2-7; TRBD2 matches 16 bases. This CDR3 region has 17 residues. V was pared by 0 bases and J by 12 bases, with 11 bases of the junction left unmatched. DNA for the CDR3: TGTGCCAGCAGTTTAGCTGGGACTAGCGGGAGGGCCTTACAGACGTACTTC. It specifies CASSLAGTSGRALQTYF.

This clonotype was seen a few times. The V gene is TRBV7-8, the J gene TRBJ2-4, with D unresolved. The CDR3 is made up of 13 amino acids. CDR1 is SGHVS, CDR2 FQNEAQ, per germline. V was cut by 0 bases and J by 10 bases, with 10 bases left in between. The CDR3 sequence is CASSLAGSEIQYF. CDR3 DNA sequence: TGTGCCAGCAGCTTAGCAGGGTCGGAAATTCAGTACTTC.

This rearrangement joins TRBV5-1 to TRBJ2-5, with TRBD2 matching over 12 bases. The CDR3 extends over 14 amino acids. CDR1 is SGHRS, CDR2 YFSETQ, per germline. V gave up 7 bases and J gave up 5 bases; unmatched junction bases: 6. CDR3 in DNA: TGCGCCAGCTTCGGACTAGCGGGAAGGGAGACCCAGTACTTC. It is translated as CASFGLAGRETQYF. Full variable domain (outside the CDR3, taken from reference TRBV5-1 and TRBJ2-5): KAGVTQTPRYLIKTRGQQVTLSCSPISGHRSVSWYQQTPGQGLQFLFEYFSETQRNKGNFPGRFSGRQFSNSRSEMNVSTLELGDSALYLCASFGLAGRETQYFGPGTRLLVL.

This chain uses TRBV6-5 with TRBJ1-2; D gene ambiguous. Germline V gene data show CDR1 as MNHEY and CDR2 as SVGAGI. V lost 3 bases, J lost 5 bases, and 10 bases lay in between. This CDR3 contains 13 residues. Here the CDR3 DNA reads TGTGCCAGCAGTTATCTCCGATATTATGGCTACACCTTC. It specifies CASSYLRYYGYTF.

This clonotype was observed a handful of times. The chain employs TRBV6-6 and TRBJ2-7; no reliable D call. The CDR3 totals 13 residues. Trimming took 6 bases from V and 3 from J, leaving 12 bases between them. Germline assignment: CDR1 MNHNY and CDR2 SVGAGI (reference sequence). In DNA, the CDR3 is TGTGCCAGCAGATACCGGTTAGGCTACGAGCAGTACTTC. Protein: CASRYRLGYEQYF.